This TCR beta chain was sequenced in a study of vaccination and CD4 T cells after COVID-19 (dated by TCRdb to 2022 to 2024). With regard to the full study: SARS-CoV-2 positivity had been established in the convalescent patients by nasal swab PCR, and mild disease was recorded in roughly 9 of these patients and severe disease in one. In the convalescent cohort there were six males and four females, among whom were two Hispanic individuals, seven Caucasians, two Asians and one multiracial person. Participants got two doses of the Pfizer-BioNTech BNT162b2 vaccine (n=8) or two doses of the Moderna mRNA-1273 vaccine (n=2). Post-COVID blood samples were collected from convalescent patients a median of roughly 100 days after diagnosis, with a range of about 30 to 161 days. The time from the second vaccine dose to post-vaccine blood sampling had a median of roughly 70 days and ranged from about 14 to 241 days. Overlapping spike peptide pools from SARS-CoV-2 and from the common cold coronaviruses HCoV-NL63, HCoV-OC43 and HCoV-229E were used as culture stimuli. In control cultures, a CEFX viral epitope pool was used as positive control, an HIV-1 Nef peptide pool was used as negative control, or no peptide was added. In around ten COVID-19 convalescent patients and a handful of infection-naive healthy vaccine recipients, the spike-specific CD4+ TCR repertoire before mRNA vaccination was compared with the repertoire after mRNA vaccination.

The sample's treatment or condition label, decoded: 10-day PBMC culture with coronavirus spike peptide pools or control peptides (ViraFEST assay). The ViraFEST assay was used in the study, in which antigen-specific T cells were expanded with peptide pools and expanded clonotypes were subsequently identified by TCR sequencing. The positive SARS-CoV-2 PCR tests of the convalescent patients were dated from March to December 2020, before the Alpha, Beta and Delta variants emerged in the United States. PBMCs were cultured at 1.5 million to 2.5 million per well in IMDM supplemented with about 5.5% human AB serum and about 10 IU/ml IL-2, with roughly 9.5 ug/ml peptide pools added. Half of the culture medium was replaced with fresh IL-2-containing medium on days 3 and 7. After 10 to 11 days of culture, CD4+ T cells were isolated by negative selection with the EasySep CD4+ T cell isolation kit. PBMCs were separated from whole blood using Ficoll-Paque Plus gradient centrifugation and then either used fresh or cryopreserved at -140C. In general, triplicate wells were set up for every culture condition.

In its sample, this clonotype was seen a few times. Its antigen target is currently unknown. Per-base quality was not reported, and no clone a single base away is much larger than it. Libraries were constructed by PCR. TCR sequencing of DNA from cultured CD4+ T cells used the Oncomine TCR Beta short-read assay at the Johns Hopkins FTIC core. Genomic DNA was extracted from the cultured CD4+ T cells with the QIAamp micro DNA kit. Oncomine TCR Beta libraries made from cultured CD4+ T cells were pooled using unique dual indexes and sequenced on an Illumina iSeq 100. The paper's processing steps were these. Non-productive sequences were filtered out, and CDR3s that did not start with C, did not end with F or W, or were shorter than 7 amino acids were discarded. The MANAFEST web application identified antigen-specific clonotypes by comparing peptide-stimulated wells against reference wells and other culture wells. For a clone to be called positive, the clone needed an FDR below 0.05, an odds ratio above 5, and a productive frequency above 0.1% in at least two of three replicate wells. A clonotype was classed as cross-reactive if the clonotype showed significant expansion both in SARS-CoV-2 spike wells and in at least one common cold coronavirus spike condition. Levenshtein distances (stringdist) and unrooted phylogenetic trees (ape) in R version 3.6.1 were used to assess CDR3 homology. TCRdb took the public reads, trimmed them with fastp at Q25, ran MiXCR for clone calling and kept in-frame beta chains. One record per CDR3 amino acid sequence lists the most common genes and DNA. These V and J calls originate from TCRdb's pipeline instead of the authors' own analysis. A total of some 18,000 distinct CDR3 sequences appear in this sample, roughly 54% of them only once. Clones ranked in the top ten supply around a tenth of the sample.

From the germline V gene, CDR1 is SGHTA and CDR2 is FQGTGA. Ends trimmed: V by 5 bases, J by 8 bases; bases unmatched to a gene: 6. Measured from the cysteine to the phenylalanine, the CDR3 is 14 residues long. Only CDR3 DNA remains: 42 bases, in frame from the first base. The full study reports these points: The number of convalescent patients in the study was relatively small, and the study did not examine early timepoints following natural infection. The median number of SARS-CoV-2-reactive clonotypes rose from 20 to 25 after infection to a few dozen after vaccination, but the change was not significant. In convalescent patients, nearly all vaccine-specific clones (304 of 307) were found to be mono-reactive for SARS-CoV-2 spike rather than cross-reactive with common cold coronaviruses. In convalescent patients, a median 86.3% of post-vaccine SARS-CoV-2-reactive clones were detected only after vaccination, and vaccine-specific priming was suggested by this finding.

Sequenced sample: CD4+ T cells from blood, cultured in vitro. The V and J genes are TRBV7-3 and TRBJ1-2; 12 nucleotides in the junction match TRBD1. The clonotype comes from a human donor who had recovered from COVID-19. The nucleotide sequence reads TGTGCCAGCAGCCCCGGGACAGGGGGCGGAGGCTACACCTTC. Translated, this is CASSPGTGGGGYTF.